This TCR beta chain was recorded in a study of identical twins. This clonotype was picked up many times. The antigen is undetermined. A template switching step contributed a universal primer site, while unique molecular identifiers were present in the cDNA. One entry per CDR3 protein, called by TCRdb with MiXCR from the 5' RACE reads. This table has hundreds of thousands of distinct CDR3 sequences, approximately 6% appearing once. General study findings and limits: Twin pairs had excess sharing that was weaker in beta out-of-frame sequences. Reduced insertions were recorded for abundant cord blood beta clonotypes, with no such pattern in memory repertoires.

V dropped 6 bases and J dropped 4 bases, with 15 bases sitting between them. Germline-derived CDR1 and CDR2 are DFQATT and SNEGSKA (reference sequence). The CDR3 is 13 residues long. The origin of this receptor is a man aged 18 to 29 in good health. This chain connects TRBV20-1 to TRBJ1-2, with D unresolved. The specimen sequenced was naive T cells sorted from blood. For the CDR3, the DNA is TGCAGTGCCGAAACCGGGGAAACCTATGGCTACACCTTC. Translation gives CSAETGETYGYTF.